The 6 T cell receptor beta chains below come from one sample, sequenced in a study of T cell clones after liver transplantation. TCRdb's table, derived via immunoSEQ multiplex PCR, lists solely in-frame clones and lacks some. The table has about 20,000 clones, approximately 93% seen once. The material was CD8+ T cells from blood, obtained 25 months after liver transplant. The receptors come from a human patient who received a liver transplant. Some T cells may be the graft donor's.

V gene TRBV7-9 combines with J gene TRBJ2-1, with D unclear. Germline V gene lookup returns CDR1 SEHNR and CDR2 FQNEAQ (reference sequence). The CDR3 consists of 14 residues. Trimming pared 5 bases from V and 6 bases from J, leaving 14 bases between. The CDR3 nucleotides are TGTGCCAGCAGCCCCCCCGGATTTGCCAATGAGCAGTTCTTC. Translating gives CASSPPGFANEQFF.

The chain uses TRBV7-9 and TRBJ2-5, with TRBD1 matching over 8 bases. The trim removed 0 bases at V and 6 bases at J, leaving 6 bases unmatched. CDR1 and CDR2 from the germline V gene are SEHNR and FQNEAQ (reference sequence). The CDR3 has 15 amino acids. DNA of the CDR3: TGTGCCAGCAGCTTAGCGAGACAGGGGTGGCAGACCCAGTACTTC. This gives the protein CASSLARQGWQTQYF.

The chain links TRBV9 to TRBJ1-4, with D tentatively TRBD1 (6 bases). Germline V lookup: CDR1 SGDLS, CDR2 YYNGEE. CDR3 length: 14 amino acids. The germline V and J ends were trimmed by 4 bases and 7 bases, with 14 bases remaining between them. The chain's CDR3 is CASSSGGGVEKLFF. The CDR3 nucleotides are TGTGCCAGCAGCTCCGGGGGCGGCGTTGAAAAACTGTTTTTT.

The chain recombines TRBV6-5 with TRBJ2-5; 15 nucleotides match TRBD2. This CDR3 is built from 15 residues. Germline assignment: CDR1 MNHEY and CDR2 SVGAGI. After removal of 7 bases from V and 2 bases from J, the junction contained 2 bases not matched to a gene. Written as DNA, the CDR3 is TGTGCCAGCATGGGACTAGCGGGAGGACAAGAGACCCAGTACTTC. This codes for CASMGLAGGQETQYF.

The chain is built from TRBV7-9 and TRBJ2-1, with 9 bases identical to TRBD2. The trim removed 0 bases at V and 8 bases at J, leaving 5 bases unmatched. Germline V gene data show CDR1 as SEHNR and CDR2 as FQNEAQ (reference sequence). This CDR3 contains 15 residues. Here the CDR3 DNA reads TGTGCCAGCAGCTTAGCTATTAGCGGGAGCGATGAGCAGTTCTTC. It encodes CASSLAISGSDEQFF. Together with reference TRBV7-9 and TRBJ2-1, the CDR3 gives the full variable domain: DTGVSQNPRHKITKRGQNVTFRCDPISEHNRLYWYRQTLGQGPEFLTYFQNEAQLEKSRLLSDRFSAERPKGSFSTLEIQRTEQGDSAMYLCASSLAISGSDEQFFGPGTRLTVL.

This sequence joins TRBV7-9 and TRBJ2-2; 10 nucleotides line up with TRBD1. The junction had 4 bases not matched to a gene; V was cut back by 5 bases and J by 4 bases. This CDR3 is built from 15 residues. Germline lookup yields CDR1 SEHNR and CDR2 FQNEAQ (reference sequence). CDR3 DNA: TGTGCCAGCAGCCCGGACAGGGGGGCCACCGGGGAGCTGTTTTTT. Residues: CASSPDRGATGELFF.